This is a list of T cell receptor beta chains from one sample in a study of OX40 agonist ivuxolimab in advanced cancers. Here immunoSEQ multiplex PCR was the method, and the copy in TCRdb shows in-frame clones only, minus some. The sample has 75,000 to 100,000 clones; 80% to 90% are singletons. The sample consisted of CD4+ or CD8+ T cells sorted from blood, taken in a trial of the OX40 agonist ivuxolimab. All receptors come from an adult with an advanced solid tumor such as melanoma, head and neck, liver or kidney cancer. The CDR3 runs from the conserved cysteine through the conserved F or W. A D gene is named only where the DNA matches it firmly. Clone size is shown for a subset of rows, as once, few, many or a class of expanded clone.

v_call	clone_size	d_call	j_call	cdr3_aa	cdr3_nt
TRBV7-9	NA	NA	TRBJ2-2	CASSLEGTGELFF	TGTGCCAGCAGCTTAGAAGGCACCGGGGAGCTGTTTTTT
TRBV2	NA	NA	TRBJ2-7	CASRDPLWEQYF	TGTGCCAGCAGGGACCCCCTATGGGAGCAGTACTTC
TRBV7-6	NA	NA	TRBJ1-3	CASSLAPGNGNTIYF	TGTGCCAGCAGCTTAGCGCCAGGGAATGGAAACACCATATATTTT
TRBV10-3	NA	TRBD2	TRBJ2-7	CATTPGLAGDEQYF	TGTGCCACGACACCGGGACTAGCGGGAGACGAGCAGTACTTC
TRBV6-1	NA	NA	TRBJ1-1	CASNPEFLGEAFF	TGTGCCAGCAACCCAGAATTTTTGGGTGAAGCTTTCTTT
TRBV2	NA	NA	TRBJ2-5	CASKVEETQYF	TGTGCCAGCAAAGTTGAAGAGACCCAGTACTTC
TRBV7-8	NA	NA	TRBJ2-2	CASSRTVTTGELFF	TGTGCCAGCAGCCGAACAGTGACCACCGGGGAGCTGTTTTTT
TRBV7-2	NA	TRBD1	TRBJ1-2	CASSRGTGSGYTF	TGTGCCAGCAGCCGGGGGACAGGGAGCGGCTACACCTTC
TRBV7-2	NA	NA	TRBJ1-2	CASSRGGQKDYGYTF	TGTGCCAGCAGCCGAGGGGGACAAAAGGACTATGGCTACACCTTC
TRBV29-1	NA	NA	TRBJ2-7	CSVEGHSTYEQYF	TGCAGCGTTGAAGGGCATTCCACCTACGAGCAGTACTTC
TRBV6-5	NA	NA	TRBJ2-7	CASSYGRGAYEQYF	TGTGCCAGCAGTTACGGCAGGGGGGCCTACGAGCAGTACTTC
TRBV12-5	NA	NA	TRBJ1-1	CASGLRQNTEAFF	TGTGCTAGTGGTCTACGACAGAACACTGAAGCTTTCTTT
TRBV7-3	once	NA	TRBJ2-3	CASSLTHTTDTQYF	TGTGCCAGCAGCTTAACACACACCACAGATACGCAGTATTTT
TRBV7-9	NA	NA	TRBJ2-3	CASSRQTGSADTQYF	TGTGCCAGCAGCCGCCAAACAGGGAGTGCAGATACGCAGTATTTT
TRBV18	once	TRBD1	TRBJ1-2	CASSLQGAQEYGYTF	TGTGCCAGCTCACTACAGGGGGCGCAGGAATATGGCTACACCTTC
TRBV5-6	once	NA	TRBJ2-7	CASSLRRSSYEQYF	TGTGCCAGCAGCTTACGACGGAGTTCCTACGAGCAGTACTTC
TRBV12-5	NA	NA	TRBJ2-5	CASGLTHETQYF	TGTGCTAGTGGTTTGACCCACGAGACCCAGTACTTC
TRBV11-2	once	TRBD1	TRBJ2-5	CASSLRLDRYQETQYF	TGTGCCAGCAGCCTTCGGTTGGACAGGTACCAAGAGACCCAGTACTTC
TRBV29-1	few	NA	TRBJ1-1	CSVAGPLGTEAFF	TGCAGCGTTGCCGGGCCGCTCGGGACTGAAGCTTTCTTT
TRBV6-5	NA	NA	TRBJ2-7	CASRRDQRGDQYF	TGTGCCAGCAGACGGGACCAGCGCGGGGACCAGTACTTC
TRBV28	few	NA	TRBJ2-3	CASSSPFKLTGSDTQYF	TGTGCCAGCAGTTCGCCCTTTAAATTGACAGGCTCAGATACGCAGTATTTT
TRBV29-1	NA	NA	TRBJ1-1	CSARAGAYEAFF	TGCAGCGCTCGAGCCGGGGCCTATGAAGCTTTCTTT
TRBV28	few	NA	TRBJ1-4	CASRITTNEKLFF	TGTGCCAGCAGGATTACAACTAATGAAAAACTGTTTTTT
TRBV19	NA	TRBD1	TRBJ1-4	CASTVGTGGALEKLFF	TGTGCCAGCACGGTCGGGACAGGGGGCGCTTTGGAAAAACTGTTTTTT
TRBV28	NA	NA	TRBJ1-4	CASSLGGVGVKLFF	TGTGCCAGCAGTTTAGGAGGAGTCGGGGTAAAACTGTTTTTT
TRBV11-2	NA	TRBD1	TRBJ1-2	CASSLDQGAQGYGYTF	TGTGCCAGCAGCTTAGACCAGGGGGCACAGGGCTATGGCTACACCTTC
TRBV5-5	NA	NA	TRBJ1-1	CASSFQGLIMGEAFF	TGTGCCAGCAGCTTTCAGGGGCTGATAATGGGCGAAGCTTTCTTT
TRBV18	NA	TRBD1	TRBJ1-5	CASSADRDQPQHF	TGTGCCAGCTCGGCGGACAGGGATCAGCCCCAGCATTTT
TRBV6-5	NA	NA	TRBJ1-5	CASRAVGAAQPQHF	TGTGCCAGCCGTGCCGTGGGGGCAGCTCAGCCCCAGCATTTT
TRBV7-9	NA	NA	TRBJ2-3	CASSPGLRVESSTDTQYF	TGTGCCAGCAGCCCAGGACTTAGAGTAGAATCTAGCACAGATACGCAGTATTTT
TRBV6-5	NA	TRBD1	TRBJ1-2	CASSLTQGAGYTF	TGTGCCAGCAGCCTCACACAGGGGGCAGGCTACACCTTC
TRBV6-5	NA	TRBD1	TRBJ1-1	CASNNRGRKTEAFF	TGTGCCAGCAACAACAGGGGGCGGAAAACTGAAGCTTTCTTT
TRBV30	NA	NA	TRBJ2-1	CAWARGLAVHEQFF	TGTGCCTGGGCGCGTGGGCTAGCTGTCCATGAGCAGTTCTTC
TRBV6-1	few	NA	TRBJ2-7	CASSEASGSLGTYEQYF	TGTGCCAGCAGTGAAGCGTCGGGCTCCCTAGGTACCTACGAGCAGTACTTC
TRBV28	NA	NA	TRBJ2-3	CASWTAGRTDTQYF	TGTGCCAGCTGGACAGCGGGTCGCACAGATACGCAGTATTTT
TRBV7-3	few	NA	TRBJ1-6	CASGMGHENSPLHF	TGTGCCAGCGGGATGGGACATGAAAATTCACCCCTCCACTTT
TRBV28	NA	TRBD1	TRBJ1-1	CASSAGQGRILDTEAFF	TGTGCCAGCAGTGCCGGACAGGGGCGTATTTTGGACACTGAAGCTTTCTTT
TRBV28	NA	TRBD1	TRBJ2-7	CASSFVGQGAREQYF	TGTGCCAGCAGCTTCGTGGGACAGGGTGCAAGGGAGCAGTACTTC
TRBV18	NA	TRBD1	TRBJ1-1	CASSPLKGAPALNTEAFF	TGTGCCAGCTCGCCTCTCAAGGGGGCCCCCGCCCTTAACACTGAAGCTTTCTTT
TRBV7-3	NA	TRBD1	TRBJ2-7	CASSLSRDRPYEQYF	TGTGCCAGCAGCTTAAGTCGGGACAGGCCCTACGAGCAGTACTTC
TRBV5-6	NA	TRBD1	TRBJ1-2	CASSRGQGYGYTF	TGTGCCAGCAGCCGGGGACAGGGTTATGGCTACACCTTC
TRBV9	NA	NA	TRBJ2-3	CASSVEVRRSDTQYF	TGTGCCAGCAGCGTAGAGGTCAGGCGATCAGATACGCAGTATTTT
TRBV28	NA	NA	TRBJ1-2	CASSPGSNYGYTF	TGTGCCAGCAGTCCGGGGTCTAACTATGGCTACACCTTC
TRBV6-5	few	NA	TRBJ2-3	CASHTPDTQYF	TGTGCCAGCCACACGCCAGATACGCAGTATTTT
TRBV7-3	few	NA	TRBJ2-1	CASSLTGLANEQFF	TGTGCCAGCAGCTTAACCGGGCTAGCGAATGAGCAGTTCTTC
TRBV5-1	NA	NA	TRBJ1-3	CASSLDGTSGNTIYF	TGCGCCAGCAGCTTGGACGGCACCTCTGGAAACACCATATATTTT
TRBV13	NA	TRBD1	TRBJ2-7	CASSTGQGAVYEQYF	TGTGCCAGCAGTACGGGACAGGGGGCAGTGTACGAGCAGTACTTC
TRBV18	NA	NA	TRBJ1-5	CASSPTGGYQPQHF	TGTGCCAGCTCACCGACAGGAGGTTATCAGCCCCAGCATTTT
TRBV28	NA	TRBD1	TRBJ2-7	CASTRAGTGSYEQYF	TGTGCCAGCACCAGGGCCGGGACAGGCTCCTACGAGCAGTACTTC
TRBV7-2	NA	NA	TRBJ1-5	CASSLGQIGNQPQHF	TGTGCCAGCAGCTTAGGCCAAATCGGCAATCAGCCCCAGCATTTT
TRBV2	NA	TRBD1	TRBJ1-2	CATGQATLYGYTF	TGTGCCACCGGACAGGCGACCCTCTATGGCTACACCTTC
TRBV11-2	few	NA	TRBJ1-1	CASSVRGRTEAFF	TGTGCCAGCAGCGTCCGAGGGAGAACTGAAGCTTTCTTT
TRBV5-1	NA	NA	TRBJ2-3	CASSLGGDTQYF	TGCGCCAGCAGCTTGGGAGGAGATACGCAGTATTTT